These 26 T cell receptor beta chains came from one sample sequenced in a study of blood T cell repertoires in COVID-19. TCRdb's copy holds only in-frame clones and misses some; the assay was immunoSEQ multiplex PCR. The sample includes some 220,000 clones, about nine tenths seen only once; the top ten take over 3%. Specimen: PBMCs or T cells enriched from blood (not recorded which). Every receptor here comes from a woman aged 40-49 years with acute COVID-19.

The CDR3 protein is CAISDAGHNSPLHF. For the CDR3, the DNA is TGTGCCATCAGTGACGCAGGGCATAATTCACCCCTCCACTTT. The rearrangement uses TRBV10-3 and TRBJ1-6, with D possibly matching TRBD1 (5 bases). Germline lookup yields CDR1 ENHRY and CDR2 SYGVKD. Between the trimmed V and J ends, which lost 3 bases and 5 bases, there was a span of 8 bases. The CDR3 length is 14 residues.

The rearrangement links TRBV2 to TRBJ2-2; 9 nucleotides agree with TRBD1. The CDR3 consists of 16 residues. J was trimmed by 5 bases and V by 4 bases; bases with no gene match: 8. CDR1 is SNHLY and CDR2 is FYNNEI in the germline V gene. Written as DNA, the CDR3 is TGTGCCAGCAGTGGCCGGGACAGGGTGAAAACCGGGGAGCTGTTTTTT. It encodes CASSGRDRVKTGELFF.

The chain carries TRBV19 and TRBJ1-2, with D possibly matching TRBD1 (6 bases). The CDR3 extends over 18 amino acids. The germline V and J ends were trimmed by 6 bases and 5 bases, with 28 bases remaining between them. CDR1 LNHDA and CDR2 SQIVND come from the germline V gene (reference sequence). The CDR3 sequence is CASRDLDSPGPDKYGYTF. Written as DNA, the CDR3 is TGTGCCAGTAGGGACCTGGACAGCCCTGGACCCGACAAATATGGCTACACCTTC.

The V gene is TRBV29-1, the J gene TRBJ1-1; 9 bases align to TRBD1. Germline values: CDR1 SQVTM, CDR2 ANQGSEA. This CDR3 is built from 15 residues. The V and J ends lost 6 bases and 4 bases, in that order; junction bases with no gene match: 12. The chain's CDR3 is CSVRDDRGSVTEAFF. CDR3 nucleotides: TGCAGCGTGCGTGATGACAGGGGGAGCGTCACTGAAGCTTTCTTT.

V usage is TRBV20-1 and J usage is TRBJ2-1, with D unresolved. The CDR3 is made up of 11 amino acids. V was cut by 2 bases and J by 4 bases, with 3 bases left in between. Germline assignment: CDR1 DFQATT and CDR2 SNEGSKA (reference sequence). This CDR3 reads CSARTYNEQFF. CDR3 in DNA: TGCAGTGCTAGAACATACAATGAGCAGTTCTTC.

This clone appeared a single time. V gene TRBV9 combines with J gene TRBJ1-6; D remains ambiguous. The germline gives CDR1 SGDLS, CDR2 YYNGEE. The V end lost 4 bases, the J end lost 0 bases, and 11 bases lay between the germline ends. This CDR3 is 16 amino acids long. In nucleotides, the CDR3 is TGTGCCAGCAGCCCATCCTCTAGCTCCTATAATTCACCCCTCCACTTT. Encoded protein: CASSPSSSSYNSPLHF. The full variable domain, with the rest looked up from reference TRBV9 and TRBJ1-6, is DSGVTQTPKHLITATGQRVTLRCSPRSGDLSVYWYQQSLDQGLQFLIQYYNGEERAKGNILERFSAQQFPDLHSELNLSSLELGDSALYFCASSPSSSSYNSPLHFGNGTRLTVT.

The chain's CDR3 is CASSPPGQGFGGYTF. DNA of the CDR3: TGTGCCAGCTCACCACCGGGACAGGGGTTCGGCGGCTACACCTTC. The rearrangement links TRBV18 to TRBJ1-2, with 10 bases fitting TRBD1. The CDR3 sequence is 15 residues long. Germline V gives CDR1 KGHSH, CDR2 LQKENI. V dropped 0 bases and J dropped 8; count of bases not matched to a gene: 6. Using reference TRBV18 and TRBJ1-2 for the parts outside the CDR3, the full variable domain is NAGVMQNPRHLVRRRGQEARLRCSPMKGHSHVYWYRQLPEEGLKFMVYLQKENIIDESGMPKERFSAEFPKEGPSILRIQQVVRGDSAAYFCASSPPGQGFGGYTFGSGTRLTVV.

The V gene is TRBV30, the J gene TRBJ1-2; D not certain. The V gene's germline CDR1 is GTSNPN and CDR2 SVGIG (reference sequence). The V gene lost 0 bases and the J gene lost 7 bases, with 15 bases spanning the gap. The CDR3 loop spans 14 amino acids. The CDR3 here is CAWSVGLPIGGYTF. As DNA, the CDR3 is TGTGCCTGGAGTGTAGGACTACCAATCGGTGGCTACACCTTC.

The chain uses TRBV5-4 and TRBJ1-1; 11 positions agree with TRBD1. After removal of 4 bases from V and 3 bases from J, the junction contained 14 bases not matched to a gene. Germline assignment: CDR1 SGHNT and CDR2 YYREEE (reference sequence). This CDR3 contains 18 residues. CDR3: CASSKPSSGQGGYTEAFF. CDR3 DNA: TGTGCCAGCAGCAAACCCTCCTCGGGACAGGGGGGCTACACTGAAGCTTTCTTT.

The V and J genes are TRBV7-3 and TRBJ1-6; 7 bases map to TRBD1. CDR1 is SGHTA and CDR2 is FQGTGA in the germline V gene. With 3 bases clipped from V and 7 bases from J, the junction kept 3 bases outside the gene matches. The CDR3 is made up of 14 amino acids. The CDR3 bases are TGTGCCAGCAGCTTGGGACAGATGAATTCACCCCTCCACTTT. Translated: CASSLGQMNSPLHF.

This clone was observed once. The V call is TRBV5-1, the J call TRBJ2-3; the D is unclear. The V gene's germline CDR1 is SGHRS and CDR2 YFSETQ. The CDR3 is 13 amino acids. V was pared by 6 bases and J by 2 bases, with 10 bases between. The CDR3: CASKHPSTDTQYF. The CDR3 bases are TGCGCCAGCAAGCATCCATCCACAGATACGCAGTATTTT.

The chain combines TRBV24-1 with TRBJ2-2, with TRBD1 as a possible D gene (5 bases). CDR3 length equals 17 residues. V was shortened by 1 base and J by 4 bases, with 15 bases between the two germline ends. The germline CDR1 and CDR2 sequences are KGHDR and SFDVKD. CDR3 in amino acids: CATSDLKQGSSTGELFF. For the CDR3, the DNA is TGTGCCACCAGTGATTTAAAGCAGGGTTCGTCCACCGGGGAGCTGTTTTTT.

The DNA for the CDR3 is TGTGCCAGCAGCTCCGACTGGCTTAGGAACACTGAAGCTTTCTTT. Its translation: CASSSDWLRNTEAFF. This chain connects TRBV4-2 to TRBJ1-1; D remains ambiguous. The CDR3 runs to 15 residues. The germline gives CDR1 LGHNA, CDR2 YNFKEQ. With 5 bases removed from V and 1 base from J, the gap between germline ends came to 14 bases.

V and J are TRBV5-1 and TRBJ2-3, with unresolved D. The V and J ends lost 5 bases and 2 bases respectively, with 12 bases between them. The CDR3 extends over 14 amino acids. The germline CDR1 and CDR2 sequences are SGHRS and YFSETQ. CDR3 amino acids: CASRSLPNTDTQYF. The CDR3 DNA follows: TGCGCCAGCAGGTCTCTACCGAACACAGATACGCAGTATTTT.

This clone was seen a single time. V and J are TRBV7-3 and TRBJ1-2; 7 nucleotides align to TRBD1. The CDR3 has 13 residues. Looked up from germline, CDR1 is SGHTA and CDR2 is FQGTGA. After removal of 5 bases from V and 5 bases from J, the junction contained 5 bases not matched to a gene. CDR3 sequence: CASSPGTEYGYTF. Here the CDR3 DNA reads TGTGCCAGCAGCCCCGGGACAGAATATGGCTACACCTTC.

This chain connects TRBV18 to TRBJ1-6; D uncertain. The CDR3 is 18 amino acids. V was shortened by 1 base and J by 10 bases, with 23 bases between the two germline ends. CDR1 is KGHSH and CDR2 is LQKENI in the germline V gene. As DNA, the CDR3 is TGTGCCAGCTCACCACAACCCCGTTCACCCGGGGTAGGATCACCCCTCCACTTT. Amino acids: CASSPQPRSPGVGSPLHF.

The chain has TRBV12-3 or TRBV12-4 and TRBJ1-1; D possibly corresponds to TRBD1 (5 bases). This CDR3 is built from 13 residues. Trimming removed 6 bases at V and 4 bases at J, with 12 bases between. The CDR3 DNA reads TGTGCCAGCAGACCCAGGGTTGGCACTGAAGCTTTCTTT. Protein: CASRPRVGTEAFF.

The chain has TRBV28 and TRBJ1-4; D is ambiguous. V was clipped by 2 bases and J by 8 bases, with 21 bases between them. This CDR3 is 17 amino acids long. Germline V gene lookup returns CDR1 MDHEN and CDR2 SYDVKM. CDR3 nucleotides: TGTGCCAGCAGTTTAGCTTGGGGTTTGAGGGCTACCGAAAAACTGTTTTTT. Amino acids: CASSLAWGLRATEKLFF.

The J gene is TRBJ1-2, the V gene TRBV4-1, with D possibly being TRBD1 (5 bases). Trimming removed 2 bases from V and 8 bases from J, with 15 bases in between. The length of the CDR3 is 14 residues. CDR1 and CDR2 from the germline V gene are MGHRA and YSYEKL. The CDR3 protein is CASSQLGGTWGYTF. The DNA for the CDR3 is TGCGCCAGCAGCCAACTTGGGGGGACGTGGGGCTACACCTTC.

This clone appeared once. The chain's CDR3 is CASSQVEGVSNQPQHF. DNA of the CDR3: TGCGCCAGCAGCCAAGTGGAAGGGGTTAGCAATCAGCCCCAGCATTTT. The chain couples TRBV4-1 to TRBJ1-5, with D perhaps TRBD1 (5 bases). The CDR3 runs 16 residues. Trimming removed 1 base from V and 0 bases from J, with 10 bases in between. Germline V gene lookup returns CDR1 MGHRA and CDR2 YSYEKL.

The chain links TRBV6-5 to TRBJ1-2, with 9 bases lining up with TRBD1. Trimming at V came to 6 bases and at J to 8 bases, leaving 13 bases not matched to a gene. Looked up from germline, CDR1 is MNHEY and CDR2 is SVGAGI. The CDR3 loop spans 15 amino acids. CDR3 in amino acids: CASRLQGATVLGYTF. The CDR3 nucleotides read TGTGCCAGCAGGCTACAGGGGGCGACGGTACTCGGCTACACCTTC.

The table lists this clone with a count of one. The CDR3 here is CASSESSIPGQGTTF. Written as DNA, the CDR3 is TGTGCCAGCAGTGAATCGTCAATCCCCGGACAGGGGACAACCTTC. The chain couples TRBV2 to TRBJ1-2; TRBD1 matches at 9 bases. CDR3 length: 15 residues. Per the germline V gene, CDR1 is SNHLY and CDR2 is FYNNEI. Losses at the gene ends were 2 bases for V and 14 bases for J; bases not matched to a gene: 15.

This chain joins TRBV9 and TRBJ1-1; 9 bases map to TRBD1. The V segment lost 4 bases and the J segment 2 bases; nucleotides outside the gene matches: 6. Looked up from germline, CDR1 is SGDLS and CDR2 is YYNGEE. CDR3 size: 15 residues. The CDR3 coding sequence is TGTGCCAGCAGCCCTCGGACAGGGGCCAACACTGAAGCTTTCTTT. It encodes CASSPRTGANTEAFF.

CDR3 bases: TGTGCCAGCAGCAACGCTAAGACTGATACGCAGTATTTT. Its translation: CASSNAKTDTQYF. The chain joins TRBV7-2 to TRBJ2-3, with D unclear. The CDR3 sequence is 13 residues long. V was trimmed by 5 bases and J by 6 bases, leaving 12 bases between them. Germline lookup yields CDR1 SGHTA and CDR2 FQGNSA.

The rearrangement uses TRBV25-1 and TRBJ1-6; D is ambiguous. CDR3 size: 14 residues. CDR1 is MGHDK and CDR2 is SYGVNS in the germline V gene. Trimming removed 6 bases from V and 3 bases from J, with 9 bases in between. The CDR3 protein is CASSQVGYNSPLHF. The CDR3 DNA reads TGTGCCAGCAGCCAGGTGGGCTATAATTCACCCCTCCACTTT. The full variable domain, its missing parts supplied by reference TRBV25-1 and TRBJ1-6, is EADIYQTPRYLVIGTGKKITLECSQTMGHDKMYWYQQDPGMELHLIHYSYGVNSTEKGDLSSESTVSRIRTEHFPLTLESARPSHTSQYLCASSQVGYNSPLHFGNGTRLTVT.

The chain couples TRBV7-3 to TRBJ2-1; the match to TRBD2 covers 10 bases. There are 15 residues in the CDR3. Germline V CDR1 and CDR2: SGHTA, FQGTGA. Unmatched junction bases numbered 7, after V lost 5 bases and J lost 6 bases. CDR3 nucleotides: TGTGCCAGCAGCCCCCTTAGCGGGGGGATCAATGAGCAGTTCTTC. The encoded protein is CASSPLSGGINEQFF. The variable domain in full, with the rest retrieved from reference TRBV7-3 and TRBJ2-1, is GAGVSQTPSNKVTEKGKYVELRCDPISGHTALYWYRQSLGQGPEFLIYFQGTGAADDSGLPNDRFFAVRPEGSVSTLKIQRTERGDSAVYLCASSPLSGGINEQFFGPGTRLTVL.